These 3 T cell receptor beta chains originate from one sample sequenced in a study of CD8+CD57+ T cells in acquired aplastic anemia. It was genomic DNA that served as the template for profiling TCR beta VDJ and CDR3. Using its own MiXCR run on the reads, TCRdb lists one record per CDR3 protein. The sample carries about 160,000 distinct CDR3 sequences, roughly 50% recorded once. Sequenced patients had shown CD8+CD57+ cell expansion by flow cytometry. The sequencing sample was made of sorted CD4+, CD8+, or CD8+CD57+ T cells (not recorded which) from PBMCs. These receptors were collected from a human donor with aplastic anemia.

This clonotype was recorded many times. The V gene is TRBV29-1, the J gene TRBJ2-1; D might be TRBD2 (7 bases). CDR1 is SQVTM and CDR2 is ANQGSEA in the germline V gene. Trimming removed 7 bases from V and 7 bases from J, with 17 bases in between. The CDR3 sequence is 13 residues long. Here the CDR3 reads CSGGGQGANEQFF. For the CDR3, the DNA is TGCAGCGGGGGGGGGCAGGGTGCGAATGAGCAGTTCTTC.

The rearrangement links TRBV4-2 to TRBJ2-1; D is tentatively TRBD1 or TRBD2 (5 bases each). This CDR3 has 13 amino acids. The V end lost 1 base, the J end lost 12 bases, and 13 bases lay between the germline ends. Germline loops: CDR1 LGHNA, CDR2 YNFKEQ. The CDR3 is CASSQGPGGGQFF. In nucleotides, the CDR3 is TGTGCCAGCAGCCAAGGTCCTGGGGGTGGGCAGTTCTTC.

CDR3: CASRAGTESNYGYTF. The DNA for the CDR3 is TGTGCCAGCAGGGCGGGGACTGAAAGCAACTATGGCTACACCTTC. This chain uses TRBV6-1 with TRBJ1-2; a weak D match, TRBD1 (5 bases). The CDR3 is made up of 15 amino acids. Deletions cut 6 bases from V and 2 bases from J, with 16 bases between. Germline V CDR1 and CDR2: MNHNS, SASEGT.